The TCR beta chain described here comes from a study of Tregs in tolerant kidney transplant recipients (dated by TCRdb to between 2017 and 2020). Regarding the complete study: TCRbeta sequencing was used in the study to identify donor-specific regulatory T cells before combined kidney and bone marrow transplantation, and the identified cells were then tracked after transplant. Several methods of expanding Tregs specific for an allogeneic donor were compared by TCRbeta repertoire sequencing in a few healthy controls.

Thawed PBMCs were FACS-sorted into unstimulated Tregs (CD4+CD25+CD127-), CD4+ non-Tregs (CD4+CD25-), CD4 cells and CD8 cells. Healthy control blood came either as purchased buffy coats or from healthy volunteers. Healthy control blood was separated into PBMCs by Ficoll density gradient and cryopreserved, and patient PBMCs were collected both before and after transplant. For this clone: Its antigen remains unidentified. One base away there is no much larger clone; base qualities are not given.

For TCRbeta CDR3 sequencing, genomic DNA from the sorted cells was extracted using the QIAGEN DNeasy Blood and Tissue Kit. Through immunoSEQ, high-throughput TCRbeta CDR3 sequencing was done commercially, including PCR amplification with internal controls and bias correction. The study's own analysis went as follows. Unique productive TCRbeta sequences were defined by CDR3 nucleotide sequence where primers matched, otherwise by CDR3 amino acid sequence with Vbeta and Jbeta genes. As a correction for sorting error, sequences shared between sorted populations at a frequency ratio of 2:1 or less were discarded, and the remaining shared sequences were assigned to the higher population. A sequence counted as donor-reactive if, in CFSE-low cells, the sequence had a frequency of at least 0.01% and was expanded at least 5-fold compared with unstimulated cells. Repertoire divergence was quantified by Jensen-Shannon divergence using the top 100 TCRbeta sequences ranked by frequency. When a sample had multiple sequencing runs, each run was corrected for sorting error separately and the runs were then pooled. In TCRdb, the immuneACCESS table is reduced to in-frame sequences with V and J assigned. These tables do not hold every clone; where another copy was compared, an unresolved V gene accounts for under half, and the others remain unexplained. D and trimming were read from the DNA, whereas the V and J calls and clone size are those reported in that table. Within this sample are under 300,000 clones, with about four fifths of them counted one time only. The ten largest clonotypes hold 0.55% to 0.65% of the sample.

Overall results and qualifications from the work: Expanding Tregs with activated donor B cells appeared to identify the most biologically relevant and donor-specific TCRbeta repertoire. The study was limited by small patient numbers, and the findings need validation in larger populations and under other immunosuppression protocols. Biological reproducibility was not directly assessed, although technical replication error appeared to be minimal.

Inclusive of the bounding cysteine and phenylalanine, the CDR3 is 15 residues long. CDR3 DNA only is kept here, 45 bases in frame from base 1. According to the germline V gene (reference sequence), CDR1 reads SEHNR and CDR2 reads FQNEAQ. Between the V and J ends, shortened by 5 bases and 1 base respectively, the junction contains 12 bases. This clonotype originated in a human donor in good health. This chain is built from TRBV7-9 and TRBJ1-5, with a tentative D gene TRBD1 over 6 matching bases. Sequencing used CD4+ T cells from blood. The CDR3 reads CASSAGTPSNQPQHF. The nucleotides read TGTGCCAGCAGCGCCGGGACACCAAGCAATCAGCCCCAGCATTTT.